The clone carrying this TCR beta chain was detected a few times. The germline V gene has CDR1 MNHEY and CDR2 SVGEGT. The CDR3 covers 13 residues. V trimming: 6 bases; J trimming: 9 bases; junction bases outside the gene matches: 4. Methods used by the authors: Counts of nucleated cells, estimated from reference gene primer amplification, were obtained. The assay was immunoSEQ multiplex PCR, and TCRdb's table has in-frame clones only and misses some. V, J and clone size derive from that table, while D and trimming were established from the DNA sequence. The data show fewer than 400,000 clones, with 75% to 90% seen just once and more than 3% held by the top ten. This entry comes from a study of blood T cell repertoires in COVID-19. On the study more broadly: Acute and convalescent COVID-19 samples came from the United States, Italy and Spain. T cells, B-cell-depleted T cells, or PBMCs supplied cDNA or gDNA.

The chain joins TRBV6-2 or TRBV6-3 to TRBJ1-6, with 8 positions matching TRBD1. Sequenced material: peripheral blood. This TCR was sampled from a woman under 30 with acute or convalescent COVID-19. The CDR3 loop is CASSRGRSSPLHF. The CDR3 nucleotides read TGTGCCAGCAGCAGGGGGCGAAGTTCACCCCTCCACTTT.